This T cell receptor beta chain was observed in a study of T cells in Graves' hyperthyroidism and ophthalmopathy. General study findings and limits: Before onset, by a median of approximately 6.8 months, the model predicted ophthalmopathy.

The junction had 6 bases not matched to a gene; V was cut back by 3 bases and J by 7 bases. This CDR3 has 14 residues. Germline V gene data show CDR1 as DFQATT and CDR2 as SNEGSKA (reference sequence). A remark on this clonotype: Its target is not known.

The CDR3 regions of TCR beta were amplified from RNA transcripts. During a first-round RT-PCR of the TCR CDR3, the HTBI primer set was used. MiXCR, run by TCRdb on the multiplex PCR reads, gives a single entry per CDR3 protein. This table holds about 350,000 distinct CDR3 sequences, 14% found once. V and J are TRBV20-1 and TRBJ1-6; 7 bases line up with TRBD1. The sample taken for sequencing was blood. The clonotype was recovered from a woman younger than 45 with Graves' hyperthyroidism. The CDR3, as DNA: TGCAGTGCTAGTTATGAGGGGGCGAATTCACCCCTCCACTTT. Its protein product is CSASYEGANSPLHF.